The 28 T cell receptor beta chains below were found in one sample sequenced in a study of blood T cell repertoires in COVID-19. Sequenced by immunoSEQ multiplex PCR; TCRdb stores in-frame clones only, minus some. The sample holds about 220,000 clones, 84% seen once. Sequencing was carried out using peripheral blood. The receptors were sampled from a woman in her fifties or sixties who had recovered from COVID-19.

Only one count was recorded for this clone. The chain joins TRBV2 to TRBJ2-2; 13 bases are a match to TRBD2. The trim removed 7 bases at V and 4 bases at J, leaving 9 bases unmatched. The CDR3 runs 17 residues. The germline gives CDR1 SNHLY, CDR2 FYNNEI. CDR3 protein: CASTRLAGGRGTGELFF. CDR3 nucleotide sequence: TGTGCCAGCACCCGACTAGCGGGGGGCAGAGGCACCGGGGAGCTGTTTTTT.

This chain links TRBV5-1 with TRBJ2-7; 8 positions agree with TRBD1. V shed 4 bases, J shed 6 bases, and the junction held 3 bases outside the gene matches. Germline V gene data show CDR1 as SGHRS and CDR2 as YFSETQ. The CDR3 loop spans 12 amino acids. The CDR3 DNA reads TGCGCCAGCAGCCCAGACAGGGGCGAGCAGTACTTC. Translating it yields CASSPDRGEQYF.

This clone was found once. The V gene is TRBV19, the J gene TRBJ2-3, with TRBD2 identical over 16 bases. Germline loops: CDR1 LNHDA, CDR2 SQIVND (reference sequence). J was trimmed by 4 bases and V by 5 bases; bases with no gene match: 9. The CDR3 sequence is 18 residues long. This chain's CDR3 is CASSPPGLAGGRADTQYF. CDR3 bases: TGTGCCAGTAGTCCCCCGGGACTAGCGGGGGGGCGCGCAGATACGCAGTATTTT.

There are many counts of this clone. The V call is TRBV5-4, the J call TRBJ2-1; the D is unclear. The CDR3 loop spans 13 amino acids. The germline V and J ends were trimmed by 0 bases and 6 bases, with 7 bases remaining between them. Germline CDR1 is SGHNT and CDR2 is YYREEE (reference sequence). CDR3 in amino acids: CASSLAQVNEQFF. CDR3 sequence (DNA): TGTGCCAGCAGCTTGGCCCAGGTCAATGAGCAGTTCTTC.

This clone was counted between two and nine times. The V gene is TRBV27, the J gene TRBJ2-7, with D tentatively TRBD2 (6 bases). The V and J ends lost 0 bases and 1 base respectively, with 7 bases between them. This CDR3 comprises 14 residues. In germline, CDR1 is MNHEY, CDR2 SMNVEV (reference sequence). CDR3 DNA sequence: TGTGCCAGCAGTTTATCGGGGGGATCCTACGAGCAGTACTTC. Amino acids: CASSLSGGSYEQYF.

The rearrangement uses TRBV27 and TRBJ2-7; TRBD2 agrees at 7 bases. The V gene end was trimmed by 3 bases and the J gene end by 3 bases; junction bases not matched to a gene: 5. The CDR3 totals 14 residues. CDR1 is MNHEY, CDR2 SMNVEV, per germline (reference sequence). The CDR3 DNA follows: TGTGCCAGCAGTTTGAACGCGGGAGTCTACGAGCAGTACTTC. Residues: CASSLNAGVYEQYF.

J is TRBJ2-4 and V is TRBV5-1; TRBD1 is a possible D gene (5 bases). CDR3 length: 16 residues. Trimming shortened V by 5 bases and J by 0 bases, and 15 bases separated the two germline ends. Germline CDR1 reads SGHRS; CDR2 reads YFSETQ. In DNA form, the CDR3 reads TGCGCCAGCAGTCCCCGGACACCACTAGCCAAAAACATTCAGTACTTC. It specifies CASSPRTPLAKNIQYF.

The J gene is TRBJ2-3, the V gene TRBV7-3, with 8 bases identical to TRBD2. Trimming at V came to 5 bases and at J to 0 bases, leaving 7 bases not matched to a gene. Germline values: CDR1 SGHTA, CDR2 FQGTGA. The CDR3 consists of 16 residues. This CDR3 reads CASSRLSGASTDTQYF. DNA for the CDR3: TGTGCCAGCAGCCGCCTTAGCGGGGCAAGCACAGATACGCAGTATTTT.

The rearrangement uses TRBV4-1 and TRBJ1-4; 9 bases are a match to TRBD1. The germline gives CDR1 MGHRA, CDR2 YSYEKL. V gave up 3 bases and J gave up 6 bases; unmatched junction bases: 8. The CDR3 covers 16 residues. The chain's CDR3 is CASSQRTGTGHEKLFF. As DNA, the CDR3 is TGCGCCAGCAGCCAGCGTACCGGGACAGGGCATGAAAAACTGTTTTTT.

This clone was observed once. The chain combines TRBV18 with TRBJ2-7; D is perhaps TRBD1 (6 bases). This CDR3 comprises 14 residues. The germline CDR1 and CDR2 sequences are KGHSH and LQKENI. The V gene lost 2 bases and the J gene lost 2 bases, with 10 bases spanning the gap. The CDR3 DNA is TGTGCCAGCTCACCAGACAGGAGCCCCTACGAGCAGTACTTC. Its protein is CASSPDRSPYEQYF.

There are a few counts of this clone. This chain connects TRBV11-1 to TRBJ1-2; D ambiguous. The V gene's germline CDR1 is SGHAT and CDR2 FQDESV (reference sequence). The CDR3 totals 12 residues. Trimming removed 3 bases from V and 8 bases from J, with 10 bases in between. The CDR3: CASSFDRVGYTF. CDR3 DNA: TGTGCCAGCAGCTTTGACCGGGTAGGCTACACCTTC.

This clone has only a few counts. The chain uses TRBV7-2 and TRBJ1-5; 7 bases fit TRBD1. The germline V gene encodes CDR1 SGHTA and CDR2 FQGNSA. This CDR3 contains 15 residues. The J segment lost 7 bases and the V segment lost 5 bases, leaving 11 bases of the junction unmatched. The CDR3 DNA reads as TGTGCCAGCAGCATATCGACAGGGACGGAACAGCCCCAGCATTTT. It specifies CASSISTGTEQPQHF.

The chain links TRBV5-1 to TRBJ2-3; possible D gene TRBD1, 5 bases. The V gene's germline CDR1 is SGHRS and CDR2 YFSETQ. The CDR3 covers 16 residues. Trimming removed 0 bases at V and 0 bases at J, with 11 bases between. CDR3 residues: CASSLGLWGSTDTQYF. The CDR3 DNA sequence: TGCGCCAGCAGCTTGGGACTTTGGGGCAGCACAGATACGCAGTATTTT.

V gene TRBV5-4 combines with J gene TRBJ1-1, with 7 bases lining up with TRBD1. V trimming: 3 bases; J trimming: 5 bases; junction bases outside the gene matches: 4. The CDR3 extends over 13 amino acids. Germline loops: CDR1 SGHNT, CDR2 YYREEE (reference sequence). CDR3 sequence (DNA): TGTGCCAGCAGCTACGACAGGGCAACTGAAGCTTTCTTT. This sequence encodes CASSYDRATEAFF.

This chain links TRBV18 with TRBJ1-4; D call uncertain. The CDR3 totals 15 residues. Germline V lookup: CDR1 KGHSH, CDR2 LQKENI. Between the trimmed V and J ends, which lost 3 bases and 3 bases, there was a span of 11 bases. CDR3 in amino acids: CASSPAGLANEKLFF. CDR3 sequence (DNA): TGTGCCAGCTCACCGGCGGGCCTGGCTAATGAAAAACTGTTTTTT.

This chain joins TRBV10-2 and TRBJ1-2, with TRBD1 identical over 8 bases. V lost 6 bases to trimming and J lost 6 bases; unmatched junction nucleotides: 6. Per germline, CDR1 WSHSY and CDR2 SAAADI. The CDR3 is 13 residues long. This CDR3 is CASRETGVNGYTF. The CDR3 DNA reads TGCGCCAGCAGAGAGACAGGGGTCAATGGCTACACCTTC.

The chain joins TRBV30 to TRBJ1-3; a weak D match, TRBD1 (5 bases). The CDR3 is 14 residues long. Per the germline V gene, CDR1 is GTSNPN and CDR2 is SVGIG (reference sequence). Trimming stripped 3 bases from V and 7 bases from J, with 16 bases between. The CDR3 DNA reads as TGTGCCTGGAGCAGGGATAGCTCTTGGAACACCATATATTTT. Its protein is CAWSRDSSWNTIYF. The full variable domain, with the rest looked up from reference TRBV30 and TRBJ1-3, is SQTIHQWPATLVQPVGSPLSLECTVEGTSNPNLYWYRQAAGRGLQLLFYSVGIGQISSEVPQNLSASRPQDRQFILSSKKLLLSDSGFYLCAWSRDSSWNTIYFGEGSWLTVV.

This chain uses TRBV7-2 with TRBJ1-2; 11 bases are a match to TRBD1. CDR3 length equals 15 residues. The V segment lost 5 bases and the J segment 4 bases; nucleotides outside the gene matches: 6. Germline V gives CDR1 SGHTA, CDR2 FQGNSA. The CDR3 DNA follows: TGTGCCAGCAGCCCTAGGACAGGGGGCCGCTATGGCTACACCTTC. Protein product: CASSPRTGGRYGYTF.

The V call is TRBV5-1, the J call TRBJ2-7; 7 bases fit TRBD2. Germline V gene data show CDR1 as SGHRS and CDR2 as YFSETQ. V gave up 4 bases and J gave up 4 bases; unmatched junction bases: 8. CDR3 length: 14 amino acids. CDR3 nucleotides: TGCGCCAGCAGCCCCCTTGGGGGGGGTTACGAGCAGTACTTC. Translating gives CASSPLGGGYEQYF.

The rearrangement links TRBV5-4 to TRBJ1-4; 7 nucleotides line up with TRBD1. The CDR3 loop spans 15 amino acids. Germline assignment: CDR1 SGHNT and CDR2 YYREEE (reference sequence). With 3 bases clipped from V and 8 bases from J, the junction kept 10 bases outside the gene matches. In nucleotides, the CDR3 is TGTGCCAGCAGCTCCGGACAGGATGGACGCGAAAAACTGTTTTTT. Its protein product is CASSSGQDGREKLFF.

This rearrangement joins TRBV6-5 to TRBJ1-2; 7 positions match TRBD1. J gave up 0 bases and V 0 bases, and 1 base lay outside the gene matches. CDR3 length equals 15 residues. The germline V gene has CDR1 MNHEY and CDR2 SVGAGI. The DNA of the CDR3 is TGTGCCAGCAGTTACTCGGGACAGACTAACTATGGCTACACCTTC. Its protein is CASSYSGQTNYGYTF.

The rearrangement links TRBV7-2 to TRBJ1-1; TRBD1 aligns across 10 bases. Germline lookup yields CDR1 SGHTA and CDR2 FQGNSA. With 6 bases clipped from V and 4 bases from J, the junction kept 11 bases outside the gene matches. This CDR3 contains 16 residues. CDR3: CASSSGQGTGGTEAFF. Written as DNA, the CDR3 is TGTGCCAGCAGTTCGGGACAGGGGACGGGGGGCACTGAAGCTTTCTTT. Complete variable domain (other parts from reference TRBV7-2 and TRBJ1-1): GAGVSQSPSNKVTEKGKDVELRCDPISGHTALYWYRQSLGQGLEFLIYFQGNSAPDKSGLPSDRFSAERTGGSVSTLTIQRTQQEDSAVYLCASSSGQGTGGTEAFFGQGTRLTVV.

The CDR3 DNA follows: TGTGCCACCAGTGACAGGGAGACCCAGTACTTC. Amino acids: CATSDRETQYF. This chain joins TRBV24-1 and TRBJ2-5; D uncertain. The CDR3 contains 11 residues. V dropped 4 bases and J dropped 5 bases, with 4 bases sitting between them. Germline CDR1 is KGHDR and CDR2 is SFDVKD.

This chain links TRBV7-8 with TRBJ1-6; D is perhaps TRBD1 (5 bases). Between the trimmed V and J ends, which lost 5 bases and 0 bases, there was a span of 14 bases. Looked up from germline, CDR1 is SGHVS and CDR2 is FQNEAQ. The length of the CDR3 is 17 residues. The CDR3 spells CASSGAFESSYNSPLHF. CDR3 sequence (DNA): TGTGCCAGCAGCGGGGCGTTTGAGAGCTCCTATAATTCACCCCTCCACTTT.

V and J are TRBV7-9 and TRBJ1-1, with 9 positions matching TRBD1. The V and J ends lost 4 bases and 5 bases, in that order; junction bases with no gene match: 8. Germline loops: CDR1 SEHNR, CDR2 FQNEAQ (reference sequence). CDR3 length equals 15 residues. CDR3 DNA sequence: TGTGCCAGCAGCTCGCGGGACAGGGTAAGAACTGAAGCTTTCTTT. It codes for CASSSRDRVRTEAFF.

In this sample, this clone turned up once. The chain recombines TRBV6-5 with TRBJ2-5; a weak D match, TRBD2 (6 bases). Per germline, CDR1 MNHEY and CDR2 SVGAGI. The V end was cut by 8 bases, the J end by 1 base, with 11 bases between. There are 13 residues in the CDR3. The DNA of the CDR3 is TGTGCCAGCGTTCGGCGGGGCCAAGAGACCCAGTACTTC. Residues: CASVRRGQETQYF.

Of note for this clone: The same CDR3 can be traced to other DNA sequences in this sample. The genes are TRBV5-1 and TRBJ1-2, with 9 bases identical to TRBD1. Germline V gives CDR1 SGHRS, CDR2 YFSETQ. Germline trimming cut 0 bases from V and 2 bases from J; bases unmatched to any gene: 2. This CDR3 is 15 amino acids long. The CDR3 DNA reads TGCGCCAGCAGCTTGGCAGGGACAGGGAACTATGGCTACACCTTC. This translates into CASSLAGTGNYGYTF.

The chain is built from TRBV30 and TRBJ1-2, with TRBD1 identical over 7 bases. J gave up 3 bases and V 2 bases, and 3 bases lay outside the gene matches. In germline, CDR1 is GTSNPN, CDR2 SVGIG (reference sequence). This CDR3 is built from 13 residues. The CDR3 DNA reads TGTGCCTGGAGTAGACAGGGCGACTATGGCTACACCTTC. As protein: CAWSRQGDYGYTF.